This T cell receptor beta chain derives from a study of CD8+ T cells in alopecia areata. TCR sequencing used cDNA made by reverse transcription of extracted RNA. This table comes from immunoSEQ multiplex PCR, and its TCRdb copy is limited to in-frame clones, with some not included. The sample holds fewer than 250,000 clones, 50% to 65% seen once. This clone has more than one count but fewer than ten. The same CDR3 is also encoded by other DNA sequences in this sample. From germline, CDR1 is SGHNT and CDR2 YYREEE (reference sequence). This CDR3 comprises 14 residues. Trimming took 4 bases from V and 4 from J; bases not matched to a gene: 2.

The sample here was CD4+ T cells sorted from blood, taken at week 0. The sequence came from a human donor with alopecia areata. V and J are TRBV5-4 and TRBJ2-3; 11 bases are shared with TRBD1. The CDR3 is CASSEDRGPDTQYF. The CDR3 coding sequence is TGTGCCAGCAGCGAGGACAGGGGGCCAGATACGCAGTATTTT. The full variable domain, with the rest looked up from reference TRBV5-4 and TRBJ2-3, is ETGVTQSPTHLIKTRGQQVTLRCSSQSGHNTVSWYQQALGQGPQFIFQYYREEENGRGNFPPRFSGLQFPNYSSELNVNALELDDSALYLCASSEDRGPDTQYFGPGTRLTVL.